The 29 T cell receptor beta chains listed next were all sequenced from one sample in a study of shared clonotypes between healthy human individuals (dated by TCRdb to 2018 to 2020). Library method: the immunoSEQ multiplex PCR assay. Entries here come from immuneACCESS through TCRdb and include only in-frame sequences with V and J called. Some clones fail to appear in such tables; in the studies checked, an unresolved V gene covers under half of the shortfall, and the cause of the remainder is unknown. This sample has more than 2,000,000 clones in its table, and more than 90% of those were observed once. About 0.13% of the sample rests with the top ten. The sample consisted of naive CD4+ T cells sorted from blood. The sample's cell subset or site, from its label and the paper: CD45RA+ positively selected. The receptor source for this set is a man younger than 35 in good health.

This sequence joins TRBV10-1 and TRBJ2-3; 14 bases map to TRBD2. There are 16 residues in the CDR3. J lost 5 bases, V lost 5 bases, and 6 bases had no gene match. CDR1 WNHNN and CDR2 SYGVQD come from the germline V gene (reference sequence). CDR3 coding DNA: TGCGCCAGCAGTCGGACTAGCGGGGGGTTGGAAGATACGCAGTATTTT. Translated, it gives CASSRTSGGLEDTQYF.

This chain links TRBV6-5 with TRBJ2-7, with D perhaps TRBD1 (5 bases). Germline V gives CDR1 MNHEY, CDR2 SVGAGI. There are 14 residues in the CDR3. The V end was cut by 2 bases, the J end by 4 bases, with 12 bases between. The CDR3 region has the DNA TGTGCCAGCAGTTACGCCCCAGGGTCGTACGAGCAGTACTTC. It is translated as CASSYAPGSYEQYF.

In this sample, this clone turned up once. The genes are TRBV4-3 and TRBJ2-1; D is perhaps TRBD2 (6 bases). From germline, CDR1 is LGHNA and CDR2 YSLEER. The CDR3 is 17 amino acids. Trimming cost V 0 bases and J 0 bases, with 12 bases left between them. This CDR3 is CASSQEVSGYSYNEQFF. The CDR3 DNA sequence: TGCGCCAGCAGCCAAGAGGTTAGCGGTTACTCCTACAATGAGCAGTTCTTC.

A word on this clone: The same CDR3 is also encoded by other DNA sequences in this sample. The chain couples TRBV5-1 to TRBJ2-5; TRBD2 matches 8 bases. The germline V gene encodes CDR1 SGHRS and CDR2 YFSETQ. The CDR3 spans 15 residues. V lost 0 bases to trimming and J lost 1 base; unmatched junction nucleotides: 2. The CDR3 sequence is CASSLASGSQETQYF. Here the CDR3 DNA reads TGCGCCAGCAGCTTGGCTAGCGGGTCCCAAGAGACCCAGTACTTC.

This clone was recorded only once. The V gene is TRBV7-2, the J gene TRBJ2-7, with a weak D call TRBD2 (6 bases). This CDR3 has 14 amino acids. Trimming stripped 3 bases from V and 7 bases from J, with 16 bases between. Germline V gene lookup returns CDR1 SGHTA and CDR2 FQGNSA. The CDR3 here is CASSLSSAGGEQYF. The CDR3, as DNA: TGTGCCAGCAGCTTGTCTAGCGCTGGGGGTGAGCAGTACTTC.

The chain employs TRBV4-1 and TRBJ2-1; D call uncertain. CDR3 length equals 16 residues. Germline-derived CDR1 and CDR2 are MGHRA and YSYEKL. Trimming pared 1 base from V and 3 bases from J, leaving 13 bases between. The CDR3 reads CASSQGYVAIYNEQFF. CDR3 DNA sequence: TGCGCCAGCAGCCAAGGCTACGTTGCAATCTACAATGAGCAGTTCTTC.

CDR3 sequence reads: CSVEGSYGYTF. CDR3 bases: TGCAGCGTTGAAGGTTCGTATGGCTACACCTTC. The chain combines TRBV29-1 with TRBJ1-2; D is ambiguous. Germline V gene data show CDR1 as SQVTM and CDR2 as ANQGSEA. V shed 1 base and J shed 5 bases, with 5 bases lying between them. The CDR3 loop spans 11 amino acids.

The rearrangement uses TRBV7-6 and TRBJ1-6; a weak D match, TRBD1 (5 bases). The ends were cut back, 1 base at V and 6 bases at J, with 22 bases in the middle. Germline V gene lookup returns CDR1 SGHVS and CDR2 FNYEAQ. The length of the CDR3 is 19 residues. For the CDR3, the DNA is TGTGCCAGCAGCTTAGAGCCCTCAGGGTTGAAAGCCGGTAATTCACCCCTCCACTTT. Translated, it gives CASSLEPSGLKAGNSPLHF.

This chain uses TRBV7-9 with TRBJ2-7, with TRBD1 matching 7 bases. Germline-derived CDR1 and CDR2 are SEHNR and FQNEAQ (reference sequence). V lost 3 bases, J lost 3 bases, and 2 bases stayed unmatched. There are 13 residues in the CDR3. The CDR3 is CASSFGTDYEQYF. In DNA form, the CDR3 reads TGTGCCAGCAGCTTTGGGACAGACTACGAGCAGTACTTC.

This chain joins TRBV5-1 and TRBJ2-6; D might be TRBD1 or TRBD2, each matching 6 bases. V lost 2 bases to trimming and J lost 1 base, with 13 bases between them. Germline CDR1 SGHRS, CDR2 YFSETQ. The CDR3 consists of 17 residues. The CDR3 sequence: CASSFPVGGSGANVLTF. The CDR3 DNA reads TGCGCCAGCAGCTTCCCCGTAGGGGGGTCTGGGGCCAACGTCCTGACTTTC.

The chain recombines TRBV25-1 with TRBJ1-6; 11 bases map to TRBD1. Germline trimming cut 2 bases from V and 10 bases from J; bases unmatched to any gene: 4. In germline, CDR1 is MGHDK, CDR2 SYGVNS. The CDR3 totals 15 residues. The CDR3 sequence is CASSEPGTGGSPLHF. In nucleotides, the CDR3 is TGTGCCAGCAGTGAACCCGGGACAGGGGGGTCACCCCTCCACTTT.

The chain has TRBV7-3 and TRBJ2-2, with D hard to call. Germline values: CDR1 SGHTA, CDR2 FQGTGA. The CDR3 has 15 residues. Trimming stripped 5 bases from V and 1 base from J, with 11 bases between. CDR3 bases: TGTGCCAGCAGCCCCGTTGACGGGAACACCGGGGAGCTGTTTTTT. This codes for CASSPVDGNTGELFF.

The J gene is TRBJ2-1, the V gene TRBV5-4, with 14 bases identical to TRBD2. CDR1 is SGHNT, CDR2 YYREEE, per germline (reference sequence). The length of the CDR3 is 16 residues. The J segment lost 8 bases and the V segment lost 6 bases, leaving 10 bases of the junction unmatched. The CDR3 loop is CASKGTSGSPEHEQFF. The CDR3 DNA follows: TGTGCCAGCAAAGGGACTAGCGGGAGCCCCGAGCATGAGCAGTTCTTC.

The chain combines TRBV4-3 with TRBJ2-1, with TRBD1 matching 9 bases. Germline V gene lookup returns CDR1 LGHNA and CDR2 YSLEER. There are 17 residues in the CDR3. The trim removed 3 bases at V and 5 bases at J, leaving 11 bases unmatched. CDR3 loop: CASSQSPGTGSNNEQFF. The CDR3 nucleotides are TGCGCCAGCAGCCAGTCTCCCGGGACAGGGTCGAACAATGAGCAGTTCTTC.

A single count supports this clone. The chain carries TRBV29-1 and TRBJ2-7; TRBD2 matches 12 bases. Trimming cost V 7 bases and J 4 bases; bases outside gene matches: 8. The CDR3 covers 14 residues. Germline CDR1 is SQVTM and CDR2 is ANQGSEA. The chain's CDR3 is CSAAPGTSGYEQYF. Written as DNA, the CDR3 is TGCAGCGCTGCTCCCGGGACTAGCGGGTACGAGCAGTACTTC.

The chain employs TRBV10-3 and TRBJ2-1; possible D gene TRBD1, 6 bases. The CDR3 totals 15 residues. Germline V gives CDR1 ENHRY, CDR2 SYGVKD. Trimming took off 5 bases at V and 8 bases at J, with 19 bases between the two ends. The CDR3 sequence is CAISPTGSAGDEQFF. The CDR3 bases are TGTGCCATCAGTCCTACAGGGTCCGCCGGGGATGAGCAGTTCTTC.

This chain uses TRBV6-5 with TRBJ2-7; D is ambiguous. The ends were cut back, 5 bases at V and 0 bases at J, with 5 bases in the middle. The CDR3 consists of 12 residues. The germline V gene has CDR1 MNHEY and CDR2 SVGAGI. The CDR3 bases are TGTGCCAGCAGTGTGAACTCCTACGAGCAGTACTTC. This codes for CASSVNSYEQYF.

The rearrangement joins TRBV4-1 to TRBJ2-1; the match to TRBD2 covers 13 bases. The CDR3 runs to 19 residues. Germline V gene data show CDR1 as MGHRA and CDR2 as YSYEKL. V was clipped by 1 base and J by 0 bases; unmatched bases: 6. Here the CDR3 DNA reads TGCGCCAGCAGCCAAGGGGGGACTAGCGGGGATAGCTCCTACAATGAGCAGTTCTTC. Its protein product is CASSQGGTSGDSSYNEQFF.

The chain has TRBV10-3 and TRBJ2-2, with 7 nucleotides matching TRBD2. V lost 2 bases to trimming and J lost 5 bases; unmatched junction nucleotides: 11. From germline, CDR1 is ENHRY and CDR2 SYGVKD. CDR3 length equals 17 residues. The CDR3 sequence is CAISETGAPGGTGELFF. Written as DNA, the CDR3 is TGTGCCATCAGTGAGACGGGAGCTCCGGGAGGTACCGGGGAGCTGTTTTTT.

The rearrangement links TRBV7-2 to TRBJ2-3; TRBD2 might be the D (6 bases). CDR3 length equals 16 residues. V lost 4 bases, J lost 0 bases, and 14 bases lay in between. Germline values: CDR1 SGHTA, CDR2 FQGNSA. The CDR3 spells CASSSTGGISTDTQYF. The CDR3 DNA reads TGTGCCAGCAGCTCGACGGGCGGGATTAGCACAGATACGCAGTATTTT. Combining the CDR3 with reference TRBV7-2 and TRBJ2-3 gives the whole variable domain GAGVSQSPSNKVTEKGKDVELRCDPISGHTALYWYRQSLGQGLEFLIYFQGNSAPDKSGLPSDRFSAERTGGSVSTLTIQRTQQEDSAVYLCASSSTGGISTDTQYFGPGTRLTVL.

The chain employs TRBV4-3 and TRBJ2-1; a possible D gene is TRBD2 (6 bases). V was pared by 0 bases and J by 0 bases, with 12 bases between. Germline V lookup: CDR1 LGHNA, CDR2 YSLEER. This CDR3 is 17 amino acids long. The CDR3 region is CASSQDRRDSSYNEQFF. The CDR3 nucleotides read TGCGCCAGCAGCCAAGATAGAAGGGACTCCTCCTACAATGAGCAGTTCTTC.

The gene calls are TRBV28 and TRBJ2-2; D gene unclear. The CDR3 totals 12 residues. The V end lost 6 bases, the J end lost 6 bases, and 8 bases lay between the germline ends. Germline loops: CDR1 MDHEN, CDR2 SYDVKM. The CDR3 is CASSTDSGELFF. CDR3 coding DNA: TGTGCCAGCAGCACAGACTCCGGGGAGCTGTTTTTT. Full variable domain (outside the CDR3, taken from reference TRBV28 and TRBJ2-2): DVKVTQSSRYLVKRTGEKVFLECVQDMDHENMFWYRQDPGLGLRLIYFSYDVKMKEKGDIPEGYSVSREKKERFSLILESASTNQTSMYLCASSTDSGELFFGEGSRLTVL.

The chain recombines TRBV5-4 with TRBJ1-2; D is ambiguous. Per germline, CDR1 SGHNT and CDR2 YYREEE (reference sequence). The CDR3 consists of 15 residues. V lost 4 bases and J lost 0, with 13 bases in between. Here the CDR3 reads CASSPGRASNYGYTF. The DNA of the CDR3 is TGTGCCAGCAGCCCCGGGAGGGCGTCTAACTATGGCTACACCTTC.

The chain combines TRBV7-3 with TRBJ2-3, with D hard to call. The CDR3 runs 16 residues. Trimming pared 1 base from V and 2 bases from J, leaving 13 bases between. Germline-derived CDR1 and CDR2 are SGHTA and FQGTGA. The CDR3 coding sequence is TGTGCCAGCAGCTTAAATGGTTACCCATCCACAGATACGCAGTATTTT. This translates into CASSLNGYPSTDTQYF.

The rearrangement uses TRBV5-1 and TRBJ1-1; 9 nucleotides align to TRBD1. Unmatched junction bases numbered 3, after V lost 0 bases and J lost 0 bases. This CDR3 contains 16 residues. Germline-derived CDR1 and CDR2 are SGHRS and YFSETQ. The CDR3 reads CASSLVGTGLNTEAFF. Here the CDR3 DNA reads TGCGCCAGCAGCTTGGTCGGGACAGGGTTGAACACTGAAGCTTTCTTT.

Here the CDR3 reads CASALPGGGTEAFF. DNA of the CDR3: TGTGCCAGCGCCCTTCCAGGGGGCGGCACTGAAGCTTTCTTT. V is TRBV2 and J is TRBJ1-1, with 8 bases fitting TRBD1. J gave up 4 bases and V 8 bases, and 9 bases lay outside the gene matches. The germline CDR1 and CDR2 sequences are SNHLY and FYNNEI. The CDR3 has 14 amino acids.

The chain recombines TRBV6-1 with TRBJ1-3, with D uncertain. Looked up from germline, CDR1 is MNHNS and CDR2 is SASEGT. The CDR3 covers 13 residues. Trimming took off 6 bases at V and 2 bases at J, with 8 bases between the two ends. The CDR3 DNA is TGTGCCAGCAGGGGAGGGCCTGGAAACACCATATATTTT. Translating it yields CASRGGPGNTIYF.

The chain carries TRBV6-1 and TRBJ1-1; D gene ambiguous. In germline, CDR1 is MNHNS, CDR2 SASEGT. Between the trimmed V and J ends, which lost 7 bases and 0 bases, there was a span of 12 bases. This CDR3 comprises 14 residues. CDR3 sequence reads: CASTKEEMNTEAFF. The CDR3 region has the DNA TGTGCCAGCACCAAGGAAGAGATGAACACTGAAGCTTTCTTT.

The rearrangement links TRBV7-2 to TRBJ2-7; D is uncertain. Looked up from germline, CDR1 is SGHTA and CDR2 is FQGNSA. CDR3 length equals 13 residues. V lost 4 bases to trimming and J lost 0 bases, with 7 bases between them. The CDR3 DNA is TGTGCCAGCAGCTCCAGCACCTCCTACGAGCAGTACTTC. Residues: CASSSSTSYEQYF. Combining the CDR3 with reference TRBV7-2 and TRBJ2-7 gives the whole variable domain GAGVSQSPSNKVTEKGKDVELRCDPISGHTALYWYRQSLGQGLEFLIYFQGNSAPDKSGLPSDRFSAERTGGSVSTLTIQRTQQEDSAVYLCASSSSTSYEQYFGPGTRLTVT.